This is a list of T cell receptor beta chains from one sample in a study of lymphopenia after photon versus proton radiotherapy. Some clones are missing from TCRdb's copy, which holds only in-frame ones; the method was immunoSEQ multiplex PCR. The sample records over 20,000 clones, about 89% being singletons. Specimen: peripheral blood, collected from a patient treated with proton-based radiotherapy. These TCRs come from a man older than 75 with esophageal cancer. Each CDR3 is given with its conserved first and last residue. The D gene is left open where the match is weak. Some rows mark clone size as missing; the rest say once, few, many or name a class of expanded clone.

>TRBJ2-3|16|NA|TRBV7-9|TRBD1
TGTGCCAGCAGCGTGGCGGGACAGGGGGTAGCGGATACGCAGTATTTT
CASSVAGQGVADTQYF
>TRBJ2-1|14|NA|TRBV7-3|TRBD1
TGTGCCAGCAGCTTCGGACAGGGGTGGAATGAGCAGTTCTTC
CASSFGQGWNEQFF
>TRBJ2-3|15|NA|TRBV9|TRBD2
TGTGCCAGCAGCGTTTATAGCGGGGGCACAGATACGCAGTATTTT
CASSVYSGGTDTQYF
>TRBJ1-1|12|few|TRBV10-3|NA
TGTGCCATAGCAGGTCAAAACACTGAAGCTTTCTTT
CAIAGQNTEAFF
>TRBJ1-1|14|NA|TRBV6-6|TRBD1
TGTGCCAGCAGTTACATGACAGGGAATTTGGAAGCTTTCTTT
CASSYMTGNLEAFF
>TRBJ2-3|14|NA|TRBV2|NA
TGTGCCAGCAGTTCTCAAGGGCGCACAGATACGCAGTATTTT
CASSSQGRTDTQYF
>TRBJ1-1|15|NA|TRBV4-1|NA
TGCGCCAGCAGCCGAGGACGTGTCATGGGCACTGAAGCTTTCTTT
CASSRGRVMGTEAFF
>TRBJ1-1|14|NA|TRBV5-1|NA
TGCGCCAGCAGCTTGGGCCAGGGACTCACTGAAGCTTTCTTT
CASSLGQGLTEAFF
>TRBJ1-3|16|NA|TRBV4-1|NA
TGCGCCAGCAGCCCGGGGCCAGGGGAACCTGGAAACACCATATATTTT
CASSPGPGEPGNTIYF
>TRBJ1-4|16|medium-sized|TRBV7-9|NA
TGTGCCAGCAGCTTAGTCAGCGGCAGCCCGAATGAAAAACTGTTTTTT
CASSLVSGSPNEKLFF
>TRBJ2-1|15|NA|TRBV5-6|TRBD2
TGTGCCAGCAGCTTGGCAGGGACTAGACCAAATGAGCAGTTCTTC
CASSLAGTRPNEQFF
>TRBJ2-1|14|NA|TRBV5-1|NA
TGCGCCAGCAGCTTGGTCGGGCTTTACAATGAGCAGTTCTTC
CASSLVGLYNEQFF